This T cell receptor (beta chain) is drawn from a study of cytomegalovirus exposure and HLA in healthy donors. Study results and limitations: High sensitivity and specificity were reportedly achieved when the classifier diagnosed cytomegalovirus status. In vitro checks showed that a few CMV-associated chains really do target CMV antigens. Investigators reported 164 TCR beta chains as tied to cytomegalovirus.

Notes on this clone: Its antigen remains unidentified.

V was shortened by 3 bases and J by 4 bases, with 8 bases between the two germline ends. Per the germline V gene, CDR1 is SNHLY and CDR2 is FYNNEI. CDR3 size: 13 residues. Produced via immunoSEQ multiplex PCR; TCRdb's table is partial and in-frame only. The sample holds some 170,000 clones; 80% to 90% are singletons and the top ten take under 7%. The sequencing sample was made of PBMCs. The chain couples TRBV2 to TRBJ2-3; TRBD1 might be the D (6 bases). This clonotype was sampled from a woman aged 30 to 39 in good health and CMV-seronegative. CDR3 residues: CASSDGGSDTQYF. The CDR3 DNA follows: TGTGCCAGCAGTGATGGGGGCTCAGATACGCAGTATTTT. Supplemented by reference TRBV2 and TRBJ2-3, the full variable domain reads EPEVTQTPSHQVTQMGQEVILRCVPISNHLYFYWYRQILGQKVEFLVSFYNNEISEKSEIFDDQFSVERPDGSNFTLKIRSTKLEDSAMYFCASSDGGSDTQYFGPGTRLTVL.